The clone carrying this TCR beta chain was counted a single time. The antigen is not known. V lost 6 bases, J lost 8 bases, and 10 bases stayed unmatched. Per germline, CDR1 ENHRY and CDR2 SYGVKD. The length of the CDR3 is 15 residues. This specimen belongs to a study of blood T cells in healthy people across ages. Overall study findings and caveats: While age rose, TCR beta diversity per million T cells dropped in a roughly linear way. It was found that TCR beta diversity correlated strongly with the percentage of naive T cells. Naive CD4+ cells and diversity were both higher in long-lived donors than in aged donors.

Primers used in a second PCR of roughly 7 to 11 cycles were a sample-barcoded 5' primer and a J-beta primer mix. Using its own MiXCR run on the 5' RACE reads, TCRdb lists one record per CDR3 protein. The sample includes roughly 1.4 million distinct CDR3 sequences, 45% to 70% of them seen just once. Every donor provided roughly 9.1 milliliters of peripheral blood. The receptor comes from a man in his late teens or twenties in good health. Specimen: blood. This chain joins TRBV10-3 and TRBJ1-6, with 7 bases fitting TRBD1. The CDR3 coding sequence is TGTGCCATCAGGATAACAGGGGCTGGAGATTCACCCCTCCACTTT. It codes for CAIRITGAGDSPLHF.